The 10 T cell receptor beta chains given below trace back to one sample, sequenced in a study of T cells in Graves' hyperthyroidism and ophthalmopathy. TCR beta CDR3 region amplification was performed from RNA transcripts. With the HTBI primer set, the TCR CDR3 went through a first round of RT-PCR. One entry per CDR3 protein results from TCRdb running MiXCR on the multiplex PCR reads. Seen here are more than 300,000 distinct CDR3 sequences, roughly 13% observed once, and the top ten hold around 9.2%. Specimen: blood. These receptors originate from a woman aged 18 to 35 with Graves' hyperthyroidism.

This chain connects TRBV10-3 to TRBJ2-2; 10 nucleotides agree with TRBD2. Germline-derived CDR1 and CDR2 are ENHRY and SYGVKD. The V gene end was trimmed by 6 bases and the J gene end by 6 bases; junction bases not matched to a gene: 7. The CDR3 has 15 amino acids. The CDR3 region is CAISPGLASAGELFF. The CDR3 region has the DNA TGTGCCATCAGCCCGGGACTAGCGTCGGCCGGGGAGCTGTTTTTT.

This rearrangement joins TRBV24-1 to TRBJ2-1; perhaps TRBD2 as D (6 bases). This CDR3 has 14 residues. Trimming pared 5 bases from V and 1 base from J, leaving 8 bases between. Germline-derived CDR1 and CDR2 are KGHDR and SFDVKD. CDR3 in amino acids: CATSVAGSYNEQFF. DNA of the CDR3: TGTGCCACCAGTGTGGCGGGGTCCTACAATGAGCAGTTCTTC.

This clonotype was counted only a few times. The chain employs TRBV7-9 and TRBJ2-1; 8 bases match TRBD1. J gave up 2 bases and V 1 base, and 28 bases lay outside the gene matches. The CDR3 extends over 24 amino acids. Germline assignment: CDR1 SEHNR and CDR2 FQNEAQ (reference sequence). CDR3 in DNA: TGTGCCAGCAGCTTAGAAGACAGGGCAAACCTATGGACAGGGACGTTGGGCACCTACAATGAGCAGTTCTTC. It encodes CASSLEDRANLWTGTLGTYNEQFF.

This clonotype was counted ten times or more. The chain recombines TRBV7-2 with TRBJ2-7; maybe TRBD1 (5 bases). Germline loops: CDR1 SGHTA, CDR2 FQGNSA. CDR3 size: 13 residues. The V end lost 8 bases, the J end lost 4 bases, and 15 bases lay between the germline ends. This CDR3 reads CASSPGRAYEQYF. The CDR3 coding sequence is TGTGCCAGCTCCCCGGGCAGGGCTTACGAGCAGTACTTC.

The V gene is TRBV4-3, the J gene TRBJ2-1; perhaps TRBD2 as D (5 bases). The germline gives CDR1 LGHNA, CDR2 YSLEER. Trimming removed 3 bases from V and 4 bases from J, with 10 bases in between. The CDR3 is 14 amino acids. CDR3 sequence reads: CASSQFPGYNEQFF. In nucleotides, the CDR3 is TGCGCCAGCAGCCAGTTCCCGGGGTACAATGAGCAGTTCTTC.

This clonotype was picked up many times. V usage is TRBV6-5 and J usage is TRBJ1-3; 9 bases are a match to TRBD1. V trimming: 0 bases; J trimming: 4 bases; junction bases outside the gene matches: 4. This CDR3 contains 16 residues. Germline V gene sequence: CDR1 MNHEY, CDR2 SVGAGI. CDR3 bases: TGTGCCAGCAGTTACTCGGGACAGGGACACGGAAACACCATATATTTT. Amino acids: CASSYSGQGHGNTIYF.

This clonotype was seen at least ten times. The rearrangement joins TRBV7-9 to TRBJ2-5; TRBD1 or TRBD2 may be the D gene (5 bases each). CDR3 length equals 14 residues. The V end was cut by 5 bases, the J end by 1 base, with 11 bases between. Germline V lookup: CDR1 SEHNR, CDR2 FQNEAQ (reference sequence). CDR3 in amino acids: CASSPGTPQETQYF. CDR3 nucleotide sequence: TGTGCCAGCAGCCCAGGGACGCCCCAAGAGACCCAGTACTTC.

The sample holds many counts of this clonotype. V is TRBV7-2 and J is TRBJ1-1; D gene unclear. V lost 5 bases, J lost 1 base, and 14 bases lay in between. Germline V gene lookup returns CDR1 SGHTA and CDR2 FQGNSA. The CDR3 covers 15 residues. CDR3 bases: TGTGCCAGCAGCGCCCCAGGACGCCCGAACACTGAAGCTTTCTTT. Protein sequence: CASSAPGRPNTEAFF.

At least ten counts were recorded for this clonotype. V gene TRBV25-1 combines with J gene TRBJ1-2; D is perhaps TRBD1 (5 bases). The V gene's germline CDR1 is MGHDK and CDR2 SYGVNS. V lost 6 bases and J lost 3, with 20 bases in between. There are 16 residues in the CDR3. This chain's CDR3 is CASSSQSLGTHYGYTF. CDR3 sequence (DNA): TGTGCCAGCAGCTCCCAAAGTCTGGGGACCCACTATGGCTACACCTTC.

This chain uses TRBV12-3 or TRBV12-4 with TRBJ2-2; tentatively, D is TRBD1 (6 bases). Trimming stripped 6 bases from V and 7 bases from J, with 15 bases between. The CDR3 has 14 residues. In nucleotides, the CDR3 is TGTGCCAGCAGCCTTACAGGGTTCAACGGGGAGCTGTTTTTT. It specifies CASSLTGFNGELFF.